Given below is one T cell receptor beta chain in context. Germline V gives CDR1 LGHDT, CDR2 YNNKEL (reference sequence). Trimming took 1 base from V and 4 from J, leaving 5 bases between them. The CDR3 covers 13 residues. These data belong to a study of blood T cell repertoires in COVID-19. Produced via immunoSEQ multiplex PCR; TCRdb's table is partial and in-frame only. The sample has roughly 100,000 clones, over 80% seen once. Material: peripheral blood. The chain employs TRBV3-1 (or the pseudogene TRBV3-2) and TRBJ1-5; D is unresolved. The receptor was derived from a woman between 45 and 65 years old in a cohort sampled during active COVID-19. CDR3 bases: TGTGCCAGCAGCCAAGCCGAGAATCAGCCCCAGCATTTT. This gives the protein CASSQAENQPQHF.